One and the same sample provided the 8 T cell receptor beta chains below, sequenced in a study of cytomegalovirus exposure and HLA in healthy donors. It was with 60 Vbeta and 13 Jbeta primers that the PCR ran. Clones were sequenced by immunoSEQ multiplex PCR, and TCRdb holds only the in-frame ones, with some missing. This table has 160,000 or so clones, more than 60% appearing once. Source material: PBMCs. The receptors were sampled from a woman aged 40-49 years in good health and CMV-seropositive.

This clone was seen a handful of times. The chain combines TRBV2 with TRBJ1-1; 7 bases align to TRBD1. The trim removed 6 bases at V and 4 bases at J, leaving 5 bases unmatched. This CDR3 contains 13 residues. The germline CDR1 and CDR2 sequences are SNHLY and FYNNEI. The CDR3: CASRNRGVTEAFF. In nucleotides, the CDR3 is TGTGCCAGCAGGAACAGGGGAGTCACTGAAGCTTTCTTT.

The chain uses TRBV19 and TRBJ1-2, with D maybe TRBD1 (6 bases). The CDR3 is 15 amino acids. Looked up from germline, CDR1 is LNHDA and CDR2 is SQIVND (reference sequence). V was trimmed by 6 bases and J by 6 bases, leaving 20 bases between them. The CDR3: CASSPNTRGAHGYTF. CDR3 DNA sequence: TGTGCCAGTAGCCCTAATACTCGGGGGGCCCATGGCTACACCTTC.

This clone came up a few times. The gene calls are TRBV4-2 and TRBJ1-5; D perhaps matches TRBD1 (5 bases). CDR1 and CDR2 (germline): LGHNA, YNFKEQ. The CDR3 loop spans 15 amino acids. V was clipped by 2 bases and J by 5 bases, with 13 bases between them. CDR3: CASSQTGESDQPQHF. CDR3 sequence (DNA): TGTGCCAGCAGCCAAACAGGAGAGAGTGATCAGCCCCAGCATTTT.

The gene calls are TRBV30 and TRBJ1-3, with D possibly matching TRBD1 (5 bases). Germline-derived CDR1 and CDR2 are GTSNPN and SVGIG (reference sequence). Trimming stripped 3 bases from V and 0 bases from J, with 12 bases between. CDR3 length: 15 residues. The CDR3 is CAWRTPGSSGNTIYF. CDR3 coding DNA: TGTGCCTGGAGGACCCCAGGGTCCTCTGGAAACACCATATATTTT. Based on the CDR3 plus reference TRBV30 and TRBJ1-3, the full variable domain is SQTIHQWPATLVQPVGSPLSLECTVEGTSNPNLYWYRQAAGRGLQLLFYSVGIGQISSEVPQNLSASRPQDRQFILSSKKLLLSDSGFYLCAWRTPGSSGNTIYFGEGSWLTVV.

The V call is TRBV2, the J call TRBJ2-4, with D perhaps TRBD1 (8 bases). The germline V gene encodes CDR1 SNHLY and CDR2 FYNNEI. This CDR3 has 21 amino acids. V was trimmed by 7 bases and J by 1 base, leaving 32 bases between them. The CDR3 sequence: CASTGPVSSGTGLSAKNIQYF. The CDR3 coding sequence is TGTGCCAGCACTGGACCTGTGTCGAGCGGGACAGGCCTATCGGCCAAAAACATTCAGTACTTC.

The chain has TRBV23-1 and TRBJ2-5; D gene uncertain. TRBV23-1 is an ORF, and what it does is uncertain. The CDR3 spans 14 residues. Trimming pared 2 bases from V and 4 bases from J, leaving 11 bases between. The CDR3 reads CASSQPRVGETQYF. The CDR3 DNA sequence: TGCGCCAGCAGTCAACCCCGAGTCGGAGAGACCCAGTACTTC.

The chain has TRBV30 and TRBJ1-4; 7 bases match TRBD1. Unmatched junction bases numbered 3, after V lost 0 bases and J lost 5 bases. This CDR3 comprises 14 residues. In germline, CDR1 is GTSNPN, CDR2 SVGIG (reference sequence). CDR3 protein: CAWSVVQGNEKLFF. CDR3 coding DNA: TGTGCCTGGAGTGTTGTACAGGGGAATGAAAAACTGTTTTTT.

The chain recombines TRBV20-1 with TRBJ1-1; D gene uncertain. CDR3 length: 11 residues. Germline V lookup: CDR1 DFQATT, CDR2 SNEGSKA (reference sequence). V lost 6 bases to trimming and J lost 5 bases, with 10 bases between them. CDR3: CSARTETEAFF. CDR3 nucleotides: TGCAGTGCCAGAACGGAGACTGAAGCTTTCTTT.